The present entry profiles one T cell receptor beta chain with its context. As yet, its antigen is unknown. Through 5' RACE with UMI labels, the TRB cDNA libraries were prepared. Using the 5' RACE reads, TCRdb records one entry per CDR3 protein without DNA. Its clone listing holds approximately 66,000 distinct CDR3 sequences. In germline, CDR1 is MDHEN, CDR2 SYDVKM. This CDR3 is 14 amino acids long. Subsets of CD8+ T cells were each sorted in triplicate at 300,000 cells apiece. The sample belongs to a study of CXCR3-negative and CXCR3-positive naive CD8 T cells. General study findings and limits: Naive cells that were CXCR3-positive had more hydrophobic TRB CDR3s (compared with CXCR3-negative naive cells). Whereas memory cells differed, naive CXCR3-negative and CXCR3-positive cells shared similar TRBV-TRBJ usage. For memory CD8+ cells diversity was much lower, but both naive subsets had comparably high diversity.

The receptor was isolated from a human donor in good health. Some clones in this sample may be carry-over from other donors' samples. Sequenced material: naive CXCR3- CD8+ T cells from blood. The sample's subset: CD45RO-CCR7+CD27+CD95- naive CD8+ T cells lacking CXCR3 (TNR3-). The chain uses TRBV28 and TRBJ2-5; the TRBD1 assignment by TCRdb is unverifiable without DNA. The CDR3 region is CASAPQMGQETQYF.